The clone carrying this T cell receptor beta chain was seen at least ten times. The antigen is undetermined. TCRdb fed the reads into MiXCR, producing one record per CDR3 protein. The sample shows 150,000 to 200,000 distinct CDR3 sequences, about an eighth of them seen only once. These data originate in a study of T cell repertoires in cytomegalovirus infection. The overall study: Shared public TCR beta signatures pointed to both CMV infection and a matching HLA type. Points from the study as a whole: Clonotype analysis showed dominance of the ex vivo response by HLA-C-restricted CMV-specific TCR beta clonotypes. People with CMV and the relevant HLA were identified by cumulative public TCR beta family frequency.

The CDR3 has 15 residues. V trimming: 3 bases; J trimming: 6 bases; junction bases outside the gene matches: 10. Germline V gene data show CDR1 as SQVTM and CDR2 as ANQGSEA. The sample taken for sequencing was PBMCs. The TCR was taken from a human donor in good health (CMV status not recorded). Some clones in this sample may be carry-over from other donors' samples. J is TRBJ2-3 and V is TRBV29-1, with TRBD1 matching 9 bases. CDR3 in DNA: TGCAGCGTTGATAGGGAGGACAGGGGTGGCGATACGCAGTATTTT. Residues: CSVDREDRGGDTQYF.